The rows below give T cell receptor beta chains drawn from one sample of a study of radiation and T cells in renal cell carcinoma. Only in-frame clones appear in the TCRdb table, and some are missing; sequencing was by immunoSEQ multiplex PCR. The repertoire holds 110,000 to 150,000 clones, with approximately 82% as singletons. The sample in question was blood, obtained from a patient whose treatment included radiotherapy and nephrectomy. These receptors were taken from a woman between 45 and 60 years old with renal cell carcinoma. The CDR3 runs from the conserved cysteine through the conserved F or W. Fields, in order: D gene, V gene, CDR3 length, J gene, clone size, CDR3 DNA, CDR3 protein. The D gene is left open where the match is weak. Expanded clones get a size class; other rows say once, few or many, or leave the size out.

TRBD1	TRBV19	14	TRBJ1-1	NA	TGTGCCAGTAGTCTCGGACAGGGAGCGGAAGAAGCTTTCTTT	CASSLGQGAEEAFF
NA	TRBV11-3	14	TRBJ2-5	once	TGTGCCAGCAGCTTAAGGGTCATACAAGAGACCCAGTACTTC	CASSLRVIQETQYF
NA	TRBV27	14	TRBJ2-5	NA	TGTGCCAGCAGTTTATGGGGGGCCGGGGAGACCCAGTACTTC	CASSLWGAGETQYF
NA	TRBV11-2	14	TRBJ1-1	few	TGTGTCAGCAGCTTAGAACTCTTGAACACTGAAGCTTTCTTT	CVSSLELLNTEAFF
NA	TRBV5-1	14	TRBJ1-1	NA	TGCGCCAGCAGTTGGTATCTGGGCAATAATGAAGCTTTCTTT	CASSWYLGNNEAFF
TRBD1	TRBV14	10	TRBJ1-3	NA	TGTGCCATCGGGACAGGGCCAATATATTTT	CAIGTGPIYF
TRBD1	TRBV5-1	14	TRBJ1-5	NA	TGCGCCAGCAGCGTTGACAGGGAAAATCAGCCCCAGCATTTT	CASSVDRENQPQHF
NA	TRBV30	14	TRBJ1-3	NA	TGTGCCTTCCTTCGGGTAGGGGAAGGAAACACCATATATTTT	CAFLRVGEGNTIYF
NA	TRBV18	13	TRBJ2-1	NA	TGTGCCAGCTCACCATCCGGGAGCGATGAGCAGTTCTTC	CASSPSGSDEQFF
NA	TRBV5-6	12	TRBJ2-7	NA	TGTGCCAGCAGCTTGTCCTTTTACGAGCAGTACTTC	CASSLSFYEQYF